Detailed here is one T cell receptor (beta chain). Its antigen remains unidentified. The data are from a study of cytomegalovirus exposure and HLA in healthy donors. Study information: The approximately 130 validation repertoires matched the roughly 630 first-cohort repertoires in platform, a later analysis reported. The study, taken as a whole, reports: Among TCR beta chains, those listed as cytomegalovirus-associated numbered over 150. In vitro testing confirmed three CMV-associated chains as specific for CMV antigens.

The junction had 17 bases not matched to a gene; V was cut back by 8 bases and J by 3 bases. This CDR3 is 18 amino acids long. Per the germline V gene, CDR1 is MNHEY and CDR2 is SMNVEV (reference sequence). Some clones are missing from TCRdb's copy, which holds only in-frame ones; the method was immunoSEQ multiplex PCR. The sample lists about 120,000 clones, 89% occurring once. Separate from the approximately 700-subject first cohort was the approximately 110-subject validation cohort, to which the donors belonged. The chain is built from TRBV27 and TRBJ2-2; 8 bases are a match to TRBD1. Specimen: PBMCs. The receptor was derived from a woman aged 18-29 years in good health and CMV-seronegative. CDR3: CASSTWTGKWTHTGELFF. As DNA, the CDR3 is TGTGCCAGCTCTACGTGGACAGGGAAGTGGACCCACACCGGGGAGCTGTTTTTT.